Given below is one T cell receptor beta chain in context. This record comes from a study of blood T cell repertoires in COVID-19. Study-wide background: Italy, Spain and the United States were the sources of the convalescent and acute COVID-19 samples.

Original analysis: From reference gene primer amplification, estimates of nucleated cell counts were derived. Data came from immunoSEQ multiplex PCR; TCRdb stores just in-frame clones and leaves some out. V, J and clone size are those of that table, while D and trimming were read from the DNA. Of about 130,000 clones detected, roughly four fifths appear once; the ten largest clones hold 3.8%. The CDR3 is 16 amino acids. With 6 bases removed from V and 8 bases from J, the gap between germline ends came to 22 bases. CDR1 is ENHRY, CDR2 SYGVKD, per germline. This clonotype originated in a woman aged 50 to 60 with acute or convalescent COVID-19. What was sequenced was peripheral blood. The rearrangement uses TRBV10-3 and TRBJ1-4, with a tentative D call TRBD1 (5 bases). The CDR3 DNA follows: TGTGCCATCAGCGATGCAAGCGGGGGTGTTCAAGAAAAACTGTTTTTT. It translates to CAISDASGGVQEKLFF.